This record looks at one T cell receptor (beta chain) sequence and its context. The CDR3 length is 13 residues. V was clipped by 4 bases and J by 2 bases, with 7 bases between them. As handled by the study authors: Nucleated cell counts were estimated from reference gene primer amplification. This table comes from immunoSEQ multiplex PCR, and its TCRdb copy is limited to in-frame clones, with some not included. That table gives V, J and clone size, and the DNA gave D and trimming. The sample includes approximately 320,000 clones, roughly 85% seen only once; the top ten take approximately 7.6%. The sample is drawn from a study of blood T cell repertoires in COVID-19. Background on the study: COVID-19 samples collected from the United States, Italy and Spain covered acute and convalescent phases. The cDNA or gDNA used as material had been derived from T cells, B-cell-depleted T cells, or PBMCs.

Sample: peripheral blood. The rearrangement uses TRBV12-3 or TRBV12-4 and TRBJ2-3; no clear D gene. The clonotype comes from a human donor in a cohort sampled during active COVID-19. The CDR3 DNA follows: TGTGCCAGCAGTTCCTCCCTCACAGATACGCAGTATTTT. As protein: CASSSSLTDTQYF.